This T cell receptor (beta chain) originates from a study of blood T cells in healthy people across ages. Study summary: Roughly one uniquely barcoded beta molecule per two T cells was captured.

This clonotype has only a few counts. Germline V CDR1 and CDR2: LGHDT, YNNKEL (reference sequence). This CDR3 has 15 amino acids. The V segment lost 1 base and the J segment 4 bases; nucleotides outside the gene matches: 2. The use of a sample-barcoded 5' primer and a J-beta primer mix characterized a second PCR of roughly 6 to 11 cycles. TCRdb ran MiXCR on the 5' RACE reads and lists one entry per CDR3 protein. Here the sample spans about 720,000 distinct CDR3 sequences, about a fifth being singletons. This sequence joins TRBV3-1 and TRBJ2-2; TRBD2 matches 8 bases. The sequenced sample was blood. The TCR was taken from a man between 70 and 80 years old in good health. The CDR3: CASSQGGLVTGELFF. As DNA, the CDR3 is TGTGCCAGCAGCCAAGGGGGACTAGTCACCGGGGAGCTGTTTTTT.